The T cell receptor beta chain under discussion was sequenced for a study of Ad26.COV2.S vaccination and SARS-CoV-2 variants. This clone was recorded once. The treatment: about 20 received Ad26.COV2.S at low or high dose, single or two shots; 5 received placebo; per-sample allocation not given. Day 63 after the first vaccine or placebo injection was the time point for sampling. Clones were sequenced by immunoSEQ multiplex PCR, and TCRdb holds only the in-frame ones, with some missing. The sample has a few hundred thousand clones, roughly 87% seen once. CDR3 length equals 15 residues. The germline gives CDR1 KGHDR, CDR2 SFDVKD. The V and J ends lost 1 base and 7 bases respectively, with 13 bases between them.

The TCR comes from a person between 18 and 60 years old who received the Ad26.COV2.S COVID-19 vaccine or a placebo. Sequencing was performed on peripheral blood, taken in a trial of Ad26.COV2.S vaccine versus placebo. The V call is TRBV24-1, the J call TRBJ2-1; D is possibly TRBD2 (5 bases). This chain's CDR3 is CATSDFRELENEQFF. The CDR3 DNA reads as TGTGCCACCAGTGATTTTCGGGAATTGGAAAATGAGCAGTTCTTC.